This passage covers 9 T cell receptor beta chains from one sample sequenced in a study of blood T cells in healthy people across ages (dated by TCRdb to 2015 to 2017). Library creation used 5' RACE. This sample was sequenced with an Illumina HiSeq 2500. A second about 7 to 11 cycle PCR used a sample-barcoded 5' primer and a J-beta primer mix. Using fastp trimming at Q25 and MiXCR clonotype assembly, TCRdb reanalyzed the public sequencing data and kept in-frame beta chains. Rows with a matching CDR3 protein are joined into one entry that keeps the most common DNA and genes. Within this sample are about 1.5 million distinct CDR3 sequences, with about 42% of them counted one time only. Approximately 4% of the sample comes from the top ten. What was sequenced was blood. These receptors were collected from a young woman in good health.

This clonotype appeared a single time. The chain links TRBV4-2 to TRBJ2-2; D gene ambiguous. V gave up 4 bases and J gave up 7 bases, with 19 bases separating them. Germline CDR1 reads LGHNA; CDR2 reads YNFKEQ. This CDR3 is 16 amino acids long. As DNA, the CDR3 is TGTGCCAGCAGCCTCAACCCCCGGGCCGTCGGCGGGGAGCTGTTTTTT. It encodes CASSLNPRAVGGELFF.

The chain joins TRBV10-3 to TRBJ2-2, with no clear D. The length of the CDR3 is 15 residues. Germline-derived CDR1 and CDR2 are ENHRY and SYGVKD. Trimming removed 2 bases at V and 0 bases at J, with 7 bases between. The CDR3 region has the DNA TGTGCCATCAGTGAGGCGGCTACGAACACCGGGGAGCTGTTTTTT. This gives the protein CAISEAATNTGELFF.

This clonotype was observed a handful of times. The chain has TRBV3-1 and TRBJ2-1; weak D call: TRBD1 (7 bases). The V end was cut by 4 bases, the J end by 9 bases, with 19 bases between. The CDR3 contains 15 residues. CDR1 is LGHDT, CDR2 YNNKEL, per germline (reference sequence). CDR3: CASSPFPGGSVEQFF. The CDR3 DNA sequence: TGTGCCAGCAGCCCCTTCCCAGGGGGGAGTGTTGAGCAGTTCTTC.

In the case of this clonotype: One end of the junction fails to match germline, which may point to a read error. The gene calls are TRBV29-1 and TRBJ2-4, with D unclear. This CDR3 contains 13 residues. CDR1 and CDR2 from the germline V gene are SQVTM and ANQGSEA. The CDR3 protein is CSVATIARNIQYF. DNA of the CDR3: TGCAGCGTTGCAACCATAGCCAGAAACATTCAGTACTTC.

In DNA, the CDR3 is TGCAGTGCTTTCAGACTAGCGGGAAGAATAGATACGCAGTATTTT. Translation: CSAFRLAGRIDTQYF. The V gene is TRBV20-1, the J gene TRBJ2-3; the match to TRBD2 covers 11 bases. CDR1 and CDR2 (germline): DFQATT, SNEGSKA (reference sequence). V trimming: 5 bases; J trimming: 5 bases; junction bases outside the gene matches: 9. This CDR3 contains 15 residues.

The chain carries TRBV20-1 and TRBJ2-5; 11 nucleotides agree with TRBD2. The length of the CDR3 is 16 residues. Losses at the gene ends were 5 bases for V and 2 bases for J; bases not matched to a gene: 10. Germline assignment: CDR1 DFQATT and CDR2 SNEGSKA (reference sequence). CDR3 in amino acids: CSALPLLAGGQETQYF. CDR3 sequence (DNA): TGCAGTGCTTTGCCCCTGCTAGCGGGGGGACAAGAGACCCAGTACTTC.

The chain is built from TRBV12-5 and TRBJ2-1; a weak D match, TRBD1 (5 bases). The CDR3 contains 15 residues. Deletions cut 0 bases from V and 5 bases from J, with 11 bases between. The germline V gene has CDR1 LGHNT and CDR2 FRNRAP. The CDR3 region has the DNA TGTGCTAGTGGTTTGGTATTTAGGGGAAACAATGAGCAGTTCTTC. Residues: CASGLVFRGNNEQFF.

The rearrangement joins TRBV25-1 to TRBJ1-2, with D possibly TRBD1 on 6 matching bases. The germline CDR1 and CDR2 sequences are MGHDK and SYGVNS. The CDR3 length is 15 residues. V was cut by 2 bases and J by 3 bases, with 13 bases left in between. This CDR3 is CASSEGTGSDYGYTF. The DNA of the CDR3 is TGTGCCAGCAGTGAAGGCACAGGGAGTGACTATGGCTACACCTTC.

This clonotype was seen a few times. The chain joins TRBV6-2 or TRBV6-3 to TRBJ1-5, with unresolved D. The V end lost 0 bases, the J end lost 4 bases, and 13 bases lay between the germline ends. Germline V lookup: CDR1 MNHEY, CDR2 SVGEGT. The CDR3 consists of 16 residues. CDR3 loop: CASSYSGSGANQPQHF. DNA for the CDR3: TGTGCCAGCAGTTACTCGGGCAGTGGAGCAAATCAGCCCCAGCATTTT.